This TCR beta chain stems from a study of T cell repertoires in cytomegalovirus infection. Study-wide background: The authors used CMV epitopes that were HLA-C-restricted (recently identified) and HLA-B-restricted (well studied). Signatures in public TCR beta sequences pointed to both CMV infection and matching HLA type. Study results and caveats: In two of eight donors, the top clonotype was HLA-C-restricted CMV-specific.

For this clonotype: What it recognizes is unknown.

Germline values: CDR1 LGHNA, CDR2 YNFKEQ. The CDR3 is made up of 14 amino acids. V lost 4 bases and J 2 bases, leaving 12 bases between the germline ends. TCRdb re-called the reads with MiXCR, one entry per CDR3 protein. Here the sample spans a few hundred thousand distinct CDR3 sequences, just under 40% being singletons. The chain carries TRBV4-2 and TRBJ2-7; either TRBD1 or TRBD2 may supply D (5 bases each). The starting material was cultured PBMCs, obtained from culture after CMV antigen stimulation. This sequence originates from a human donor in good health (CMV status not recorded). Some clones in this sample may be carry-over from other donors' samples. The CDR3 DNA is TGTGCCAGCAGCCTGGGACCTGCGGCCTACGAGCAGTACTTC. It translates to CASSLGPAAYEQYF.